This T cell receptor (beta chain) was obtained from a study of T cell clusters in autoimmune cytopenias. The CDR3 consists of 16 residues. CDR1 is SGHRS and CDR2 is YFSETQ in the germline V gene. Measured by frequency, this clonotype is medium-sized. Multiplex touch-down PCR amplified TRB using TRB-A and TRB-B pools in one tube. TCRdb re-called the multiplex PCR reads; one entry per CDR3 protein, DNA not given. This sample's table reports about 620 distinct CDR3 sequences. Tens of thousands of genome equivalents of blood DNA were amplified for TRB. The same specimen was also included in a second study, on T cell repertoires in aging, cancer and after chemotherapy. From that second work: Compared with age-matched healthy donors, untreated hematological or solid cancer patients showed higher blood TCR clonality.

The sequence came from a human donor with chronic lymphocytic leukemia. The chain is built from TRBV5-1 and TRBJ2-1; without DNA, the TCRdb call of TRBD2 cannot be checked. The sequencing sample was made of peripheral blood. The CDR3 region is CASSPTGGAGGNEQFF.